This TCR beta chain was profiled in a study of CD8+ T cells in alopecia areata. For the study at large: At a dose of 5 to 10 mg twice daily, oral tofacitinib was given to treated patients.

Reverse transcribed after extraction, RNA yielded cDNA as the sequencing template. Method: immunoSEQ multiplex PCR; TCRdb's copy keeps in-frame clones and lacks some. The sample lists over 8,500 clones, approximately 65% occurring once. Lesional scalp tissue (obtained by punch biopsy) and peripheral blood were collected from alopecia areata patients. The sequenced sample was skin. This clonotype was obtained from a human donor with alopecia areata.

CDR3 region: CASSFNKGYEQYF. As DNA, the CDR3 is TGTGCCAGCAGCTTTAACAAGGGGTACGAGCAGTACTTC. The chain uses TRBV7-6 and TRBJ2-7, with D possibly matching TRBD1 (5 bases). V lost 3 bases and J 4 bases, leaving 10 bases between the germline ends. Germline assignment: CDR1 SGHVS and CDR2 FNYEAQ. The CDR3 runs 13 residues.